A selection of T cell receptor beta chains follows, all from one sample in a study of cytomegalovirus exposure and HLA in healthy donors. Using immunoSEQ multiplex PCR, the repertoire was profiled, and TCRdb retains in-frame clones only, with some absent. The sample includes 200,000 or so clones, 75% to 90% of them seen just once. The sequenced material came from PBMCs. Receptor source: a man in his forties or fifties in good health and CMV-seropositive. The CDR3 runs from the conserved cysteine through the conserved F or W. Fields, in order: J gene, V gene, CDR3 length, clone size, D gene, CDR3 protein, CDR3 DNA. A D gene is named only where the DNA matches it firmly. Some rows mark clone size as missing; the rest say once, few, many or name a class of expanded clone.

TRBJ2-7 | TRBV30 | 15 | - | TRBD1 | CAWSLGQGASYEQYF | TGTGCCTGGAGCCTGGGGCAGGGGGCGTCCTACGAGCAGTACTTC
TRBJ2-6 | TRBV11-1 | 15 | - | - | CASTWLESGANVLTF | TGTGCCAGCACCTGGTTGGAGTCTGGGGCCAACGTCCTGACTTTC
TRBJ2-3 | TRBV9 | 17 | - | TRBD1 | CASSGPGQGTSTDTQYF | TGTGCCAGCAGCGGACCGGGACAGGGGACTAGCACAGATACGCAGTATTTT
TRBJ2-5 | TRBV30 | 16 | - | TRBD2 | CAWRPSGGAWEETQYF | TGTGCCTGGAGACCTAGCGGGGGGGCCTGGGAAGAGACCCAGTACTTC
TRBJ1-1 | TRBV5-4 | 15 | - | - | CASSLARGRNTEAFF | TGTGCCAGCAGCTTGGCGCGGGGACGGAACACTGAAGCTTTCTTT
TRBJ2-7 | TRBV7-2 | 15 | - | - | CASSPTTRYLYEQYF | TGTGCCAGCAGCCCAACAACTAGGTATTTGTACGAGCAGTACTTC
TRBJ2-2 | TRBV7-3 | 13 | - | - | CASSLTTVGELFF | TGTGCCAGCAGCTTAACGACTGTCGGTGAGCTGTTTTTT
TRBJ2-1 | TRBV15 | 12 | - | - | CATSRDSHRKLF | TGTGCCACCAGCAGAGATTCGCACAGGAAGCTCTTC
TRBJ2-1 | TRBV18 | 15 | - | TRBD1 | CASSRGQGTYNEQFF | TGTGCCAGCTCACGAGGACAGGGGACCTACAATGAGCAGTTCTTC
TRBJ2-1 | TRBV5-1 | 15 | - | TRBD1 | CASSLGDRDHNEQFF | TGCGCCAGCAGCCTGGGGGACAGGGACCACAATGAGCAGTTCTTC
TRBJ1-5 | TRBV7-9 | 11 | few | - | CASSLGGHQHF | TGTGCCAGCAGCTTAGGGGGGCACCAGCATTTT
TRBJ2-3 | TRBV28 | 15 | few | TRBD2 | CASRPSGVGTDTQYF | TGTGCCAGCAGACCAAGCGGGGTGGGGACAGATACGCAGTATTTT
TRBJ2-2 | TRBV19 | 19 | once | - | CASSMQRVLVRVPTGELFF | TGTGCCAGTAGTATGCAAAGGGTCCTCGTGAGGGTGCCAACCGGGGAGCTGTTTTTT
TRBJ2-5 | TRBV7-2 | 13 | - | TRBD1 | CASSRDRGQRQYF | TGTGCCAGCAGCCGTGACAGGGGCCAGAGGCAGTACTTC
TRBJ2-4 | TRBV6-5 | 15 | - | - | CASSLIPLAKNIQYF | TGTGCCAGCAGTTTAATTCCCTTAGCCAAAAACATTCAGTACTTC
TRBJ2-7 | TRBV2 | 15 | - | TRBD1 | CASSLFDRAEMEQYF | TGTGCCAGCAGTTTATTTGACAGGGCCGAAATGGAGCAGTACTTC
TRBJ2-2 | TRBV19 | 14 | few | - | CASSIGPAIGELFF | TGTGCCAGTAGTATAGGTCCTGCGATCGGGGAGCTGTTTTTT
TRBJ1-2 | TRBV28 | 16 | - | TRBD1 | CASSLGGRQGVYGYTF | TGTGCCAGCAGTTTAGGGGGGCGGCAGGGGGTCTATGGCTACACCTTC
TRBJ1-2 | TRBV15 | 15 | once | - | CATSRPGGRRLGYTF | TGTGCCACCAGCCGCCCTGGTGGACGGAGGCTTGGCTACACCTTC
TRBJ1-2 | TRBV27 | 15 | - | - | CATRENGRFNYGYTF | TGTGCCACCCGGGAAAACGGACGTTTTAACTATGGCTACACCTTC
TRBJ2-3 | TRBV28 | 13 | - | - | CASRAGGTDTQYF | TGTGCCAGCAGGGCAGGGGGCACAGATACGCAGTATTTT
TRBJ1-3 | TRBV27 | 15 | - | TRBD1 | CASSLNRGRGNTIYF | TGTGCCAGCAGTTTAAACAGGGGTAGAGGAAACACCATATATTTT